The text below deals with one T cell receptor (beta chain). The data are from a study of shared clonotypes between healthy human individuals. The trim removed 3 bases at V and 5 bases at J, leaving 5 bases unmatched. The CDR3 contains 15 residues. CDR1 SNHLY and CDR2 FYNNEI come from the germline V gene. TCRdb's copy holds only in-frame clones and misses some; the assay was immunoSEQ multiplex PCR. Of some 450,000 clones in the sample, roughly three quarters are singletons; the top ten hold about 12%. The clonotype was recovered from a woman between 40 and 50 years old in good health. Some clones in this sample may be carry-over from other donors' samples. The V gene is TRBV2, the J gene TRBJ1-4, with 8 bases identical to TRBD1. Specimen: PBMCs. Here the CDR3 reads CASSESAGGNEKLFF. Written as DNA, the CDR3 is TGTGCCAGCAGTGAGAGCGCAGGGGGCAATGAAAAACTGTTTTTT.